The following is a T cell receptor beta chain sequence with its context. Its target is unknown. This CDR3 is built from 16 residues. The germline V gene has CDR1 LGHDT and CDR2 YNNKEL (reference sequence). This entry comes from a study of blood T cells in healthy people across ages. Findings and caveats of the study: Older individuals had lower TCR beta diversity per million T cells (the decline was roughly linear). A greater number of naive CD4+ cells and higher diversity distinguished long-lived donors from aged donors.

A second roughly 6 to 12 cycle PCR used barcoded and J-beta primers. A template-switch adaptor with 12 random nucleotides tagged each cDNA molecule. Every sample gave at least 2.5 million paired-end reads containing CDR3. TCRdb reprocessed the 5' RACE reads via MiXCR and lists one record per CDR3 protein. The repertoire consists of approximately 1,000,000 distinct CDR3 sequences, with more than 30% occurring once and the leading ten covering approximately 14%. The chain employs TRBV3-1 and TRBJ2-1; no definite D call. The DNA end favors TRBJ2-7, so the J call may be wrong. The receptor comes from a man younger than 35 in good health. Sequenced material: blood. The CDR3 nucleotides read TGTGCCAGCAGCCAAGATTTGGGGATCTCCTACAATGAGCAGTACTTC. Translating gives CASSQDLGISYNEQYF.